The present T cell receptor (beta chain) was sequenced within a study of cytomegalovirus exposure and HLA in healthy donors. The study, taken as a whole, reports: Certain sequence variants were highly shared and formed a cluster, and this cluster was likely a sequencing artifact. V segments that were indistinguishable, TRBV6-2 and TRBV6-3 among them, were omitted from analysis.

PCR amplification relied on 60 Vbeta primers (plus 13 Jbeta primers). Measured with immunoSEQ multiplex PCR; TCRdb has only the in-frame clones, and not every one. The sample records about 140,000 clones, more than 60% being singletons. Note on this clone: Its antigen is undetermined.

The ends lost 5 bases at V and 3 bases at J; junction bases unmatched: 3. The CDR3 covers 14 residues. CDR1 and CDR2 from the germline V gene are PRHDT and FYEKMQ (reference sequence). The sample taken for sequencing was PBMCs. This chain joins TRBV13 and TRBJ2-7; TRBD2 matches at 11 bases. The sequence was obtained from a male donor in good health and CMV-seronegative. CDR3 bases: TGTGCCAGCAGCACGGGACTAGCGGTCTACGAGCAGTACTTC. It encodes CASSTGLAVYEQYF.